The 26 T cell receptor beta chains given below trace back to one sample, sequenced in a study of control samples from healthy donors and cancer patients. This table comes from immunoSEQ multiplex PCR, and its TCRdb copy is limited to in-frame clones, with some not included. Of roughly 150,000 clones in the sample, about 90% are singletons; the top ten hold 0.65% to 0.85%. Source material: blood. These TCRs come from a woman under 40 in good health.

Note on this clone: The same CDR3 also results from other DNA sequences found in this sample. CDR3: CASSVDRSTDTQYF. The CDR3, as DNA: TGTGCCAGCAGCGTGGACCGAAGCACAGATACGCAGTATTTT. The rearrangement links TRBV9 to TRBJ2-3, with no clear D. Deletions cut 2 bases from V and 0 bases from J, with 7 bases between. The CDR3 runs to 14 residues. CDR1 SGDLS and CDR2 YYNGEE come from the germline V gene.

The V gene is TRBV2, the J gene TRBJ2-7, with no clear D. Germline CDR1 and CDR2: SNHLY and FYNNEI. The CDR3 is 15 amino acids. V gave up 3 bases and J gave up 4 bases, with 16 bases separating them. The CDR3 is CASSDPGNLRYEQYF. For the CDR3, the DNA is TGTGCCAGCAGTGACCCGGGCAACCTAAGATACGAGCAGTACTTC.

The chain carries TRBV27 and TRBJ1-1; D remains unclear. The CDR3 length is 12 residues. Trimming left V 5 bases short and J 4 bases short, with 8 bases between. Germline CDR1 is MNHEY and CDR2 is SMNVEV (reference sequence). DNA of the CDR3: TGTGCCAGCAGTCAGCTGGGCACTGAAGCTTTCTTT. Translating it yields CASSQLGTEAFF.

The chain uses TRBV7-9 and TRBJ1-1; TRBD1 agrees at 9 bases. V lost 5 bases and J lost 6; bases outside the gene matches: 16. The CDR3 extends over 17 amino acids. Germline lookup yields CDR1 SEHNR and CDR2 FQNEAQ (reference sequence). This CDR3 reads CASSAELGQGSWAEAFF. The CDR3, as DNA: TGTGCCAGCAGCGCAGAGCTGGGACAGGGATCGTGGGCTGAAGCTTTCTTT.

The chain is built from TRBV6-4 and TRBJ2-1; TRBD1 matches at 9 bases. Trimming cost V 3 bases and J 0 bases; bases outside gene matches: 0. The CDR3 has 15 amino acids. Germline V lookup: CDR1 MRHNA, CDR2 SNTAGT. The CDR3 loop reads CASSETGGSYNEQFF. CDR3 DNA sequence: TGTGCCAGCAGTGAGACAGGGGGCTCCTACAATGAGCAGTTCTTC.

V usage is TRBV19 and J usage is TRBJ1-5, with TRBD1 identical over 7 bases. From germline, CDR1 is LNHDA and CDR2 SQIVND (reference sequence). J was trimmed by 7 bases and V by 5 bases; bases with no gene match: 11. The CDR3 spans 15 residues. The CDR3, as DNA: TGTGCCAGTAGTCCGGGACAGTATTGGGGACAGCCCCAGCATTTT. Protein product: CASSPGQYWGQPQHF.

This rearrangement joins TRBV23-1 to TRBJ1-4; 7 bases are a match to TRBD1. TRBV23-1 is an ORF; its function is uncertain. The ends lost 6 bases at V and 0 bases at J; junction bases unmatched: 7. The CDR3 consists of 16 residues. The CDR3 region has the DNA TGCGCCAGCAGCCGGGGACAGATTCCAACTAATGAAAAACTGTTTTTT. It codes for CASSRGQIPTNEKLFF.

V and J are TRBV6-2 or TRBV6-3 and TRBJ2-1; 8 nucleotides agree with TRBD2. The germline CDR1 and CDR2 sequences are MNHEY and SVGEGT. The CDR3 has 16 residues. V lost 2 bases, J lost 7 bases, and 10 bases stayed unmatched. The CDR3 DNA is TGTGCCAGCAGTTACCGACTAGCGTCCCAGTGGAATGAGCAGTTCTTC. Protein product: CASSYRLASQWNEQFF.

The chain is built from TRBV9 and TRBJ2-2; the D gene is possibly TRBD2 (6 bases). This CDR3 comprises 16 residues. Trimming pared 0 bases from V and 1 base from J, leaving 10 bases between. The germline CDR1 and CDR2 sequences are SGDLS and YYNGEE. The CDR3: CASSVASSGNTGELFF. The CDR3 coding sequence is TGTGCCAGCAGCGTAGCAAGTAGCGGGAACACCGGGGAGCTGTTTTTT.

The chain carries TRBV10-3 and TRBJ2-7; 8 bases fit TRBD1. CDR1 ENHRY and CDR2 SYGVKD come from the germline V gene. The CDR3 is made up of 16 amino acids. With 7 bases clipped from V and 5 bases from J, the junction kept 16 bases outside the gene matches. The CDR3 DNA sequence: TGTGCCATCACTAAGGGTGTGGGAGACAGGGGCGACGAGCAGTACTTC. It yields the protein CAITKGVGDRGDEQYF.

The chain carries TRBV12-3 or TRBV12-4 and TRBJ1-2, with D possibly being TRBD1 (6 bases). V was cut by 5 bases and J by 7 bases, with 8 bases left in between. This CDR3 region has 11 residues. Here the CDR3 reads CASSTTGGYTF. The CDR3 nucleotides read TGTGCCAGCAGTACGACAGGTGGCTACACCTTC.

The V gene is TRBV28, the J gene TRBJ2-1; 11 nucleotides line up with TRBD2. CDR3 length: 15 residues. Germline CDR1 is MDHEN and CDR2 is SYDVKM. The ends lost 6 bases at V and 8 bases at J; junction bases unmatched: 9. The chain's CDR3 is CASRGSGRAGYEQFF. Here the CDR3 DNA reads TGTGCCAGCAGGGGTAGCGGGAGGGCCGGCTATGAGCAGTTCTTC.

V usage is TRBV12-3 or TRBV12-4 and J usage is TRBJ2-4, with D possibly matching TRBD2 (5 bases). The CDR3 loop spans 12 amino acids. The V end was cut by 5 bases, the J end by 5 bases, with 7 bases between. DNA for the CDR3: TGTGCCAGCAGTACGGAGGAAAACATTCAGTACTTC. Translated: CASSTEENIQYF.

This clone was found once. The V gene is TRBV12-3 or TRBV12-4, the J gene TRBJ2-2; no definite D call. Deletions cut 4 bases from V and 4 bases from J, with 7 bases between. CDR3 length equals 13 residues. The CDR3 is CASSSGATGELFF. CDR3 nucleotide sequence: TGTGCCAGCAGTTCCGGAGCCACCGGGGAGCTGTTTTTT.

The chain carries TRBV6-5 and TRBJ2-1; TRBD2 agrees at 7 bases. CDR1 and CDR2 from the germline V gene are MNHEY and SVGAGI. The length of the CDR3 is 15 residues. Germline trimming cut 5 bases from V and 3 bases from J; bases unmatched to any gene: 7. Written as DNA, the CDR3 is TGTGCCAGCAGTCTCGGGACTATCCTCTACAATGAGCAGTTCTTC. Its translation is CASSLGTILYNEQFF.

The chain uses TRBV7-2 and TRBJ2-7; D possibly corresponds to TRBD1 (6 bases). There are 14 residues in the CDR3. From germline, CDR1 is SGHTA and CDR2 FQGNSA. V was cut by 5 bases and J by 4 bases, with 15 bases left in between. CDR3 sequence reads: CASSPTGNSYEQYF. CDR3 in DNA: TGTGCCAGCAGCCCAACAGGGAACTCTTACGAGCAGTACTTC.

This sequence joins TRBV28 and TRBJ2-7; 10 bases map to TRBD2. Germline loops: CDR1 MDHEN, CDR2 SYDVKM. Trimming at V came to 9 bases and at J to 4 bases, leaving 6 bases not matched to a gene. The CDR3 covers 13 residues. CDR3 DNA: TGTGCCAGTGACGAAGCGGGAGGGTACGAGCAGTACTTC. It codes for CASDEAGGYEQYF.

V is TRBV2 and J is TRBJ2-7; 10 bases match TRBD2. Germline-derived CDR1 and CDR2 are SNHLY and FYNNEI. The length of the CDR3 is 17 residues. The ends lost 3 bases at V and 2 bases at J; junction bases unmatched: 10. In DNA, the CDR3 is TGTGCCAGCAGTGATAACTTTCGGACTAGCGGAACCTACGAGCAGTACTTC. Translated: CASSDNFRTSGTYEQYF.

The chain combines TRBV5-4 with TRBJ1-1; D not certain. The V and J ends lost 5 bases and 0 bases respectively, with 23 bases between them. This CDR3 comprises 18 residues. Germline V gene data show CDR1 as SGHNT and CDR2 as YYREEE (reference sequence). DNA for the CDR3: TGTGCCAGCAGTCAAGGAAAGGGCGGAGGCCTTATGAACACTGAAGCTTTCTTT. It yields the protein CASSQGKGGGLMNTEAFF. Filled out from reference TRBV5-4 and TRBJ1-1, the complete variable domain reads ETGVTQSPTHLIKTRGQQVTLRCSSQSGHNTVSWYQQALGQGPQFIFQYYREEENGRGNFPPRFSGLQFPNYSSELNVNALELDDSALYLCASSQGKGGGLMNTEAFFGQGTRLTVV.

There are a few counts of this clone. At the DNA level, this CDR3 is encoded by other sequences in the same sample as well. This rearrangement joins TRBV11-2 to TRBJ2-6, with TRBD1 matching over 7 bases. This CDR3 comprises 14 residues. The junction had 4 bases not matched to a gene; V was cut back by 7 bases and J by 4 bases. CDR1 is SGHAT and CDR2 is FQNNGV in the germline V gene. This CDR3 reads CASIRGLGANVLTF. The CDR3 DNA reads TGTGCCAGCATCAGGGGGTTAGGGGCCAACGTCCTGACTTTC.

J is TRBJ1-2 and V is TRBV2; D remains unclear. Between the trimmed V and J ends, which lost 2 bases and 2 bases, there was a span of 9 bases. Germline V gives CDR1 SNHLY, CDR2 FYNNEI. CDR3 size: 14 residues. For the CDR3, the DNA is TGTGCCAGCAGTGAAAGTGAGTCGAACTATGGCTACACCTTC. This gives the protein CASSESESNYGYTF. The entire variable domain, with the rest obtained from reference TRBV2 and TRBJ1-2, is as follows: EPEVTQTPSHQVTQMGQEVILRCVPISNHLYFYWYRQILGQKVEFLVSFYNNEISEKSEIFDDQFSVERPDGSNFTLKIRSTKLEDSAMYFCASSESESNYGYTFGSGTRLTVV.

This chain's CDR3 is CASNPPPGGGPSDTQYF. The CDR3 DNA follows: TGTGCCAGCAACCCCCCCCCGGGGGGAGGGCCCTCGGATACGCAGTATTTT. The chain links TRBV14 to TRBJ2-3; 7 bases align to TRBD2. The V segment lost 7 bases and the J segment 6 bases; nucleotides outside the gene matches: 19. In germline, CDR1 is SGHDN, CDR2 FVKESK. CDR3 length: 17 residues.

CDR3 amino acids: CASSYLPTSGSYNEQFF. DNA of the CDR3: TGTGCCAGCAGTTACCTTCCGACTAGCGGGAGCTACAATGAGCAGTTCTTC. This chain connects TRBV6-2 or TRBV6-3 to TRBJ2-1; 12 positions agree with TRBD2. This CDR3 is 17 amino acids long. J was trimmed by 3 bases and V by 2 bases; bases with no gene match: 5. CDR1 is MNHEY and CDR2 is SVGEGT in the germline V gene.

V and J are TRBV9 and TRBJ1-4; the match to TRBD1 covers 8 bases. This CDR3 has 17 amino acids. The J segment lost 8 bases and the V segment lost 0 bases, leaving 12 bases of the junction unmatched. Germline V gene sequence: CDR1 SGDLS, CDR2 YYNGEE. The CDR3 bases are TGTGCCAGCAGCGTAGACCCCTCGACAGGGGCGTACGAAAAACTGTTTTTT. Translation gives CASSVDPSTGAYEKLFF.

The V call is TRBV18, the J call TRBJ2-1; D is possibly TRBD2 (5 bases). Trimming took off 3 bases at V and 1 base at J, with 10 bases between the two ends. CDR1 is KGHSH and CDR2 is LQKENI in the germline V gene. This CDR3 contains 15 residues. The CDR3 DNA reads TGTGCCAGCTCACCCTATGGGGAGTCCTACAATGAGCAGTTCTTC. This codes for CASSPYGESYNEQFF.

The chain uses TRBV2 and TRBJ2-5; TRBD1 might be the D (5 bases). Trimming removed 4 bases at V and 1 base at J, with 10 bases between. Germline CDR1 reads SNHLY; CDR2 reads FYNNEI. The CDR3 is made up of 14 amino acids. In DNA form, the CDR3 reads TGTGCCAGCAGTGGTCAGGACACCCAAGAGACCCAGTACTTC. As protein: CASSGQDTQETQYF.